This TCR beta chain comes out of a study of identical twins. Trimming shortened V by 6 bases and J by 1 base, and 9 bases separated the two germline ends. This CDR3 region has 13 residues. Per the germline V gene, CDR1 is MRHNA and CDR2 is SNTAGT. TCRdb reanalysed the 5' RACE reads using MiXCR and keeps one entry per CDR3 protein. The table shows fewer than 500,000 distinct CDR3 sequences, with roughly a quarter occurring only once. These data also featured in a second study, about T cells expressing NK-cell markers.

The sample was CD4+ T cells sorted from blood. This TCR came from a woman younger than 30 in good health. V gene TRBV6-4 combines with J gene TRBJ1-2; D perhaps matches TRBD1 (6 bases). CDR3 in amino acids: CASRDRINYGYTF. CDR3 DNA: TGTGCCAGCAGGGACAGAATTAACTATGGCTACACCTTC.